The source of this T cell receptor (beta chain) is a study of blood T cell repertoires in COVID-19. The V gene's germline CDR1 is SEHNR and CDR2 FQNEAQ (reference sequence). V lost 1 base and J lost 6; bases outside the gene matches: 4. This CDR3 contains 15 residues. Study processing details: Reference gene primer amplification gave nucleated cell count estimates. The assay was immunoSEQ multiplex PCR, and TCRdb's table has in-frame clones only and misses some. V and J calls and clone size follow that table, whereas D and trimming were derived from the DNA. This sample has tens of thousands of clones; more than 85% occur once, and the top ten carry roughly a fifth.

This sequence joins TRBV7-9 and TRBJ1-5, with TRBD1 matching over 9 bases. Input material: peripheral blood. This clonotype was sampled from a man between 65 and 85 years old with acute or convalescent COVID-19. CDR3 loop: CASSLGGTGSQPQHF. DNA for the CDR3: TGTGCCAGCAGCTTAGGCGGGACAGGGAGTCAGCCCCAGCATTTT.